A single sample is the source of the 27 T cell receptor beta chains below, sequenced in a study of blood T cells in healthy people across ages. Alongside a J-beta primer mix, a sample-barcoded 5' primer served in a second PCR lasting about 6 to 12 cycles. MiXCR was run by TCRdb on the 5' RACE reads, yielding one entry per CDR3 protein. The sample has over 1.5 million distinct CDR3 sequences; around 48% are singletons. The sequencing sample was made of blood. These receptors originate from a woman aged 40 to 49 in good health.

This chain connects TRBV7-2 to TRBJ2-7; TRBD1 agrees at 8 bases. The ends lost 4 bases at V and 0 bases at J; junction bases unmatched: 8. The germline V gene encodes CDR1 SGHTA and CDR2 FQGNSA. The CDR3 is 16 amino acids. CDR3 protein: CASSSHRDRISYEQYF. The CDR3 DNA reads as TGTGCCAGCAGCTCTCACCGGGACAGGATCTCCTACGAGCAGTACTTC.

The chain has TRBV5-1 and TRBJ2-5; tentative D call: TRBD1 (6 bases). The assigned J gene may be wrong: the sequence end matches TRBJ2-7 better. The CDR3 is 14 amino acids. Germline V gene lookup returns CDR1 SGHRS and CDR2 YFSETQ. The DNA for the CDR3 is TGCGCCAGCAGCGTGGGGGCGAGGTCCTACGAGCAGTACTTC. This encodes CASSVGARSYEQYF.

The CDR3 DNA reads as TGCGCCAGCAGCTTGGTGCCAACCGGGAGGGGATCCTACAATGAGCAGTTCTTC. Translating gives CASSLVPTGRGSYNEQFF. The chain employs TRBV5-1 and TRBJ2-1; TRBD2 matches at 8 bases. The CDR3 sequence is 18 residues long. After removal of 0 bases from V and 1 base from J, the junction contained 9 bases not matched to a gene. Germline-derived CDR1 and CDR2 are SGHRS and YFSETQ.

The chain combines TRBV4-1 with TRBJ1-4; the D gene is possibly TRBD1 (6 bases). V was cut by 3 bases and J by 0 bases, with 14 bases left in between. Germline lookup yields CDR1 MGHRA and CDR2 YSYEKL. The CDR3 contains 17 residues. Here the CDR3 reads CASSQTGAAATNEKLFF. CDR3 bases: TGCGCCAGCAGCCAGACGGGGGCAGCTGCAACTAATGAAAAACTGTTTTTT.

CDR3 sequence (DNA): TGCGCCAGCAGCCAAGATCCCGAGGCAGGGGGCAGAGAGACCCAGTACTTC. Its protein product is CASSQDPEAGGRETQYF. The rearrangement joins TRBV4-1 to TRBJ2-7; TRBD1 matches at 8 bases. Matching the DNA end better, TRBJ2-5 makes the J call doubtful. This CDR3 region has 17 residues. From germline, CDR1 is MGHRA and CDR2 YSYEKL.

V and J are TRBV6-1 and TRBJ2-2; possible D gene TRBD1, 6 bases. CDR3 length: 17 amino acids. CDR1 and CDR2 from the germline V gene are MNHNS and SASEGT. The ends were cut back, 7 bases at V and 1 base at J, with 19 bases in the middle. The CDR3 DNA sequence: TGTGCCAGCATGACACAGGGAAGTGCCCTGAACACCGGGGAGCTGTTTTTT. This translates into CASMTQGSALNTGELFF.

The sample holds a few counts of this clonotype. CDR3 coding DNA: TGTGCCAGCAGGAGACCGGTCGGCGAGCAGTACTTC. It is translated as CASRRPVGEQYF. This chain joins TRBV2 and TRBJ2-4; no firm D call. The assigned J gene may be wrong: the sequence end matches TRBJ2-7 better. CDR1 and CDR2 from the germline V gene are SNHLY and FYNNEI. CDR3 length equals 12 residues.

The rearrangement links TRBV27 to TRBJ1-5, with 9 bases lining up with TRBD1. Germline CDR1 reads MNHEY; CDR2 reads SMNVEV (reference sequence). CDR3 length: 15 amino acids. The junction had 3 bases not matched to a gene; V was cut back by 6 bases and J by 0 bases. CDR3 loop: CASRGTGISNQPQHF. The CDR3 nucleotides read TGTGCCAGCAGGGGGACAGGGATTAGCAATCAGCCCCAGCATTTT.

This clonotype was counted between two and nine times. The DNA for the CDR3 is TGCAGCGTTAATGGCTACACCTTC. Protein: CSVNGYTF. The J gene is TRBJ1-2, the V gene TRBV29-1; D gene uncertain. The V gene lost 5 bases and the J gene lost 6 bases, with 1 base spanning the gap. Germline CDR1 is SQVTM and CDR2 is ANQGSEA. The CDR3 is made up of 8 amino acids.

CDR3 in DNA: TGTGCCTGGAATTCTTTTGGTGGCTACACCTTC. Translated: CAWNSFGGYTF. The rearrangement uses TRBV30 and TRBJ1-2, with D unclear. Germline V CDR1 and CDR2: GTSNPN, SVGIG (reference sequence). The CDR3 runs 11 residues. V shed 4 bases and J shed 7 bases, with 10 bases lying between them. The full variable domain, completed using reference TRBV30 and TRBJ1-2, is SQTIHQWPATLVQPVGSPLSLECTVEGTSNPNLYWYRQAAGRGLQLLFYSVGIGQISSEVPQNLSASRPQDRQFILSSKKLLLSDSGFYLCAWNSFGGYTFGSGTRLTVV.

In the case of this clonotype: Sequence at one end of the junction differs from germline and may be a read error. This rearrangement joins TRBV10-3 to TRBJ2-1; 11 nucleotides agree with TRBD1. The CDR3 is made up of 15 amino acids. Germline V gene sequence: CDR1 ENHRY, CDR2 SYGVKD. The CDR3 reads CATSGGDRGFNEQFF. The DNA for the CDR3 is TGTGCCACCAGTGGTGGGGACAGGGGGTTCAATGAGCAGTTCTTC.

The chain has TRBV7-2 and TRBJ2-1; tentative D call: TRBD2 (6 bases). The V gene's germline CDR1 is SGHTA and CDR2 FQGNSA. The V gene lost 2 bases and the J gene lost 6 bases, with 17 bases spanning the gap. The CDR3 length is 16 residues. The CDR3 bases are TGTGCCAGCAGCTTACGGGCGGGGCGGCTCTCCAATGAGCAGTTCTTC. Translated: CASSLRAGRLSNEQFF. The complete variable domain, with remaining parts taken from reference TRBV7-2 and TRBJ2-1, reads GAGVSQSPSNKVTEKGKDVELRCDPISGHTALYWYRQSLGQGLEFLIYFQGNSAPDKSGLPSDRFSAERTGGSVSTLTIQRTQQEDSAVYLCASSLRAGRLSNEQFFGPGTRLTVL.

The chain combines TRBV28 with TRBJ2-1; the D gene is possibly TRBD1 (5 bases). The germline gives CDR1 MDHEN, CDR2 SYDVKM. CDR3 length: 15 amino acids. V was pared by 6 bases and J by 5 bases, with 17 bases between. The DNA for the CDR3 is TGTGCCAGCAGCCCTGACAGACCAAAAAACAATGAGCAGTTCTTC. Its translation is CASSPDRPKNNEQFF. The whole variable domain, filled in from reference TRBV28 and TRBJ2-1, reads DVKVTQSSRYLVKRTGEKVFLECVQDMDHENMFWYRQDPGLGLRLIYFSYDVKMKEKGDIPEGYSVSREKKERFSLILESASTNQTSMYLCASSPDRPKNNEQFFGPGTRLTVL.

This clonotype was seen a few times. The CDR3 loop is CASSPLGGFSYNEQFF. The DNA for the CDR3 is TGTGCCAGCAGTCCCTTGGGAGGGTTCTCCTACAATGAGCAGTTCTTC. The chain is built from TRBV27 and TRBJ2-1; 7 nucleotides agree with TRBD2. The CDR3 runs 16 residues. Looked up from germline, CDR1 is MNHEY and CDR2 is SMNVEV (reference sequence). The V and J ends lost 5 bases and 0 bases, in that order; junction bases with no gene match: 7.

Comment on this clonotype: An end of the junction differs from the germline gene, which may be a read error. The chain employs TRBV5-1 and TRBJ2-3, with TRBD2 matching 9 bases. The CDR3 runs 17 residues. The V gene's germline CDR1 is SGHRS and CDR2 YFSETQ. CDR3 protein: CVSSNRRTSASTDMQYF. Written as DNA, the CDR3 is TGCGTCAGCAGCAACCGCCGGACTAGCGCTAGCACAGATATGCAGTATTTT.

The chain joins TRBV7-2 to TRBJ2-7; D is undetermined. The germline gives CDR1 SGHTA, CDR2 FQGNSA. This CDR3 has 16 residues. Deletions cut 5 bases from V and 4 bases from J, with 21 bases between. The CDR3 spells CASSPTSVTHGYEQYF. Written as DNA, the CDR3 is TGTGCCAGCAGCCCGACCTCCGTGACCCACGGTTACGAGCAGTACTTC.

The rearrangement uses TRBV7-6 and TRBJ1-1, with 8 bases fitting TRBD1. V gave up 5 bases and J gave up 0 bases; unmatched junction bases: 5. The CDR3 sequence is 15 residues long. Germline V lookup: CDR1 SGHVS, CDR2 FNYEAQ. The CDR3 is CASSGGTGLNTEAFF. CDR3 sequence (DNA): TGTGCCAGCAGCGGTGGGACAGGACTGAACACTGAAGCTTTCTTT.

This chain connects TRBV27 to TRBJ1-5, with unresolved D. V lost 3 bases, J lost 6 bases, and 15 bases lay in between. CDR3 length: 15 residues. Germline V lookup: CDR1 MNHEY, CDR2 SMNVEV (reference sequence). The CDR3 reads CASSFGPLAGQPQHF. The CDR3 DNA is TGTGCCAGCAGTTTCGGACCCCTCGCTGGTCAGCCCCAGCATTTT.

This chain links TRBV5-5 with TRBJ1-6; D remains unclear. V was trimmed by 3 bases and J by 9 bases, leaving 7 bases between them. Germline-derived CDR1 and CDR2 are SGHKS and YYEKEE (reference sequence). The CDR3 loop spans 12 amino acids. DNA for the CDR3: TGTGCCAGCAGCTCCGCAACTTCACCCCTCCACTTT. It specifies CASSSATSPLHF.

This chain links TRBV7-2 with TRBJ1-6, with D maybe TRBD1 (5 bases). This CDR3 has 16 residues. Germline assignment: CDR1 SGHTA and CDR2 FQGNSA. Trimming cost V 5 bases and J 4 bases, with 15 bases left between them. CDR3 loop: CASSPQPGTYNSPLHF. CDR3 nucleotides: TGTGCCAGCAGCCCCCAACCGGGGACTTATAATTCACCCCTCCACTTT. The full variable domain, its missing parts supplied by reference TRBV7-2 and TRBJ1-6, is GAGVSQSPSNKVTEKGKDVELRCDPISGHTALYWYRQSLGQGLEFLIYFQGNSAPDKSGLPSDRFSAERTGGSVSTLTIQRTQQEDSAVYLCASSPQPGTYNSPLHFGNGTRLTVT.

The table lists this clonotype with a few counts. The chain couples TRBV5-1 to TRBJ2-7, with D possibly matching TRBD2 (6 bases). From germline, CDR1 is SGHRS and CDR2 YFSETQ. V lost 2 bases to trimming and J lost 0 bases, with 12 bases between them. The CDR3 sequence is 15 residues long. The CDR3 protein is CASSFTEGTSYEQYF. In DNA, the CDR3 is TGCGCCAGCAGCTTCACGGAGGGGACCTCCTACGAGCAGTACTTC.

There are many counts of this clonotype. The chain is built from TRBV27 and TRBJ2-7; D uncertain. Germline CDR1 and CDR2: MNHEY and SMNVEV (reference sequence). The CDR3 spans 14 residues. Trimming took off 3 bases at V and 0 bases at J, with 9 bases between the two ends. The CDR3 DNA is TGTGCCAGCAGTTTGACCCGGAGCTCCTACGAGCAGTACTTC. This translates into CASSLTRSSYEQYF.

This clonotype was detected only a few times. The chain has TRBV12-3 or TRBV12-4 and TRBJ1-2, with D unclear. V lost 6 bases to trimming and J lost 8 bases, with 16 bases between them. CDR3 size: 13 residues. The CDR3 DNA reads TGTGCCAGCAGGTCACCGTTCGGGAACGGCTACACCTTC. Its protein is CASRSPFGNGYTF.

The chain recombines TRBV15 with TRBJ1-4; D is unresolved. CDR1 and CDR2 from the germline V gene are LNHNV and YYDKDF (reference sequence). CDR3 size: 14 residues. Trimming cost V 2 bases and J 5 bases, with 9 bases left between them. For the CDR3, the DNA is TGTGCCACCAGCAGAATACCAGCGAATGAAAAACTGTTTTTT. Translating gives CATSRIPANEKLFF.

This chain links TRBV6-1 with TRBJ2-3; 7 bases are a match to TRBD2. CDR1 is MNHNS, CDR2 SASEGT, per germline. J was trimmed by 3 bases and V by 1 base; bases with no gene match: 4. The CDR3 consists of 15 residues. The CDR3 bases are TGTGCCAGCAGTGAAGTGGGCGGGGGAACAGATACGCAGTATTTT. Protein product: CASSEVGGGTDTQYF.

The chain couples TRBV28 to TRBJ1-2; 8 bases fit TRBD1. The junction had 10 bases not matched to a gene; V was cut back by 6 bases and J by 4 bases. Germline assignment: CDR1 MDHEN and CDR2 SYDVKM. The CDR3 runs 15 residues. CDR3 in amino acids: CASRLAGQGFYGYTF. The CDR3 DNA reads TGTGCCAGCAGGCTCGCCGGACAGGGTTTCTATGGCTACACCTTC.

The chain recombines TRBV20-1 with TRBJ2-7; 8 bases fit TRBD1. Per the germline V gene, CDR1 is DFQATT and CDR2 is SNEGSKA (reference sequence). The CDR3 consists of 14 residues. After removal of 6 bases from V and 0 bases from J, the junction contained 7 bases not matched to a gene. Written as DNA, the CDR3 is TGCAGTGCCGAAGACAGGGGAGGCTCCTACGAGCAGTACTTC. It is translated as CSAEDRGGSYEQYF.